One sample yielded the 16 T cell receptor beta chains listed below, sequenced in a study of T cells in localized non-small cell lung cancer. The data were produced by immunoSEQ multiplex PCR, yet TCRdb's version contains in-frame clones alone and is incomplete. The data contain about 64,000 clones, roughly 76% of them singletons. The input for sequencing was PBMCs, taken before any cancer treatment. Receptors originate from a man between 35 and 75 years old with stage II lung adenocarcinoma.

The chain joins TRBV29-1 to TRBJ2-2, with 8 bases matching TRBD1. Germline CDR1 reads SQVTM; CDR2 reads ANQGSEA. CDR3 length: 13 residues. V trimming: 8 bases; J trimming: 1 base; junction bases outside the gene matches: 3. CDR3 nucleotides: TGCAGCACAGGACAGGGGAACACCGGGGAGCTGTTTTTT. Protein sequence: CSTGQGNTGELFF.

The J gene is TRBJ1-2, the V gene TRBV2; TRBD1 is a possible D gene (5 bases). V lost 8 bases, J lost 4 bases, and 17 bases lay in between. This CDR3 is built from 14 residues. Germline V CDR1 and CDR2: SNHLY, FYNNEI. The CDR3 nucleotides are TGTGCCAGCTCCCCGGCAGGGTCAGGCTATGGCTACACCTTC. This sequence encodes CASSPAGSGYGYTF.

Relative to its sample, this clone is medium-sized. The chain carries TRBV7-6 and TRBJ2-1; unclear D gene. CDR1 and CDR2 from the germline V gene are SGHVS and FNYEAQ. The CDR3 runs to 12 residues. Trimming took off 1 base at V and 9 bases at J, with 7 bases between the two ends. The CDR3 reads CASSLVQSEQFF. The CDR3 nucleotides are TGTGCCAGCAGCTTAGTCCAAAGTGAGCAGTTCTTC. The entire variable domain, with the rest obtained from reference TRBV7-6 and TRBJ2-1, is as follows: GAGVSQSPRYKVTKRGQDVALRCDPISGHVSLYWYRQALGQGPEFLTYFNYEAQQDKSGLPNDRFSAERPEGSISTLTIQRTEQRDSAMYRCASSLVQSEQFFGPGTRLTVL.

The chain is built from TRBV10-2 and TRBJ1-3, with D possibly matching TRBD1 (5 bases). CDR3 length: 14 residues. The V end lost 7 bases, the J end lost 4 bases, and 14 bases lay between the germline ends. The germline V gene has CDR1 WSHSY and CDR2 SAAADI. The CDR3 sequence is CASKGQADGNTIYF. The CDR3 nucleotides are TGCGCCAGCAAGGGGCAGGCGGACGGAAACACCATATATTTT.

The CDR3 sequence: CASSEWDRDTYEQYF. The CDR3 region has the DNA TGTGCCAGCAGCGAATGGGACAGGGATACCTACGAGCAGTACTTC. The V call is TRBV7-9, the J call TRBJ2-7; 9 bases agree with TRBD1. The CDR3 runs to 15 residues. J gave up 2 bases and V 5 bases, and 7 bases lay outside the gene matches. Germline V lookup: CDR1 SEHNR, CDR2 FQNEAQ (reference sequence). Filled out from reference TRBV7-9 and TRBJ2-7, the complete variable domain reads DTGVSQNPRHKITKRGQNVTFRCDPISEHNRLYWYRQTLGQGPEFLTYFQNEAQLEKSRLLSDRFSAERPKGSFSTLEIQRTEQGDSAMYLCASSEWDRDTYEQYFGPGTRLTVT.

The V call is TRBV9, the J call TRBJ2-3; D might be TRBD2 (6 bases). Trimming left V 4 bases short and J 3 bases short, with 21 bases between. Per the germline V gene, CDR1 is SGDLS and CDR2 is YYNGEE. The CDR3 spans 17 residues. The CDR3 DNA reads TGTGCCAGCAGCACCTCATCGTGGGGGGTTCGGACAGATACGCAGTATTTT. Its protein product is CASSTSSWGVRTDTQYF. The variable domain in full, with the rest retrieved from reference TRBV9 and TRBJ2-3, is DSGVTQTPKHLITATGQRVTLRCSPRSGDLSVYWYQQSLDQGLQFLIQYYNGEERAKGNILERFSAQQFPDLHSELNLSSLELGDSALYFCASSTSSWGVRTDTQYFGPGTRLTVL.

This chain links TRBV7-8 with TRBJ2-2; D is possibly TRBD2 (5 bases). The CDR3 consists of 12 residues. Trimming left V 5 bases short and J 7 bases short, with 8 bases between. In germline, CDR1 is SGHVS, CDR2 FQNEAQ. The CDR3 DNA reads TGTGCCAGCAGCCTGGGAGTCGGGGAGCTGTTTTTT. It codes for CASSLGVGELFF.

This clone was observed a few times. V is TRBV30 and J is TRBJ2-7; a weak D match, TRBD2 (6 bases). Germline lookup yields CDR1 GTSNPN and CDR2 SVGIG (reference sequence). The CDR3 has 16 residues. Trimming pared 0 bases from V and 4 bases from J, leaving 19 bases between. The CDR3 sequence: CAWSVRPPRERYEQYF. In DNA form, the CDR3 reads TGTGCCTGGAGTGTACGTCCCCCACGGGAGCGGTACGAGCAGTACTTC.

This chain joins TRBV6-5 and TRBJ2-5, with 9 bases that match TRBD1. This CDR3 is built from 14 residues. The J segment lost 5 bases and the V segment lost 8 bases, leaving 9 bases of the junction unmatched. Per the germline V gene, CDR1 is MNHEY and CDR2 is SVGAGI. Written as DNA, the CDR3 is TGTGCCAGCGGAGCCGGGACAGGGAGGGAGACCCAGTACTTC. Translation: CASGAGTGRETQYF.

The chain employs TRBV19 and TRBJ2-1, with 10 bases that match TRBD2. The germline CDR1 and CDR2 sequences are LNHDA and SQIVND (reference sequence). V lost 6 bases to trimming and J lost 4 bases; unmatched junction nucleotides: 6. The CDR3 sequence is 15 residues long. CDR3 coding DNA: TGTGCCAGTAGCACGACGACTAGCGGGTACAATGAGCAGTTCTTC. Its protein product is CASSTTTSGYNEQFF.

This clone was counted only a few times. The chain is built from TRBV30 and TRBJ1-3, with a possible D match to TRBD1 (5 bases). Trimming left V 5 bases short and J 2 bases short, with 13 bases between. This CDR3 is 14 amino acids long. Looked up from germline, CDR1 is GTSNPN and CDR2 is SVGIG (reference sequence). The DNA of the CDR3 is TGTGCCTGGGCCCTCGGGACCGCTGGAAACACCATATATTTT. Translated: CAWALGTAGNTIYF.

This clone was detected a few times. The V and J genes are TRBV11-2 and TRBJ1-1; no clear D gene. V was shortened by 5 bases and J by 7 bases, with 11 bases between the two germline ends. Germline V gene lookup returns CDR1 SGHAT and CDR2 FQNNGV. This CDR3 comprises 12 residues. DNA for the CDR3: TGTGCCAGCAGCCCCCAAACTAGTGAAGCTTTCTTT. Translated, it gives CASSPQTSEAFF.

Only a few counts were recorded for this clone. The chain employs TRBV10-1 and TRBJ1-5; D is unclear. Germline CDR1 WNHNN, CDR2 SYGVQD (reference sequence). The CDR3 is 13 amino acids. Trimming stripped 0 bases from V and 3 bases from J, with 3 bases between. CDR3 in amino acids: CASSESFNQPQHF. CDR3 bases: TGCGCCAGCAGTGAGTCCTTCAATCAGCCCCAGCATTTT.

The CDR3 loop reads CASSSPRGYTF. CDR3 nucleotides: TGTGCCAGCAGTTCCCCTAGGGGCTACACCTTC. The rearrangement uses TRBV6-6 and TRBJ1-2, with no clear D. The CDR3 runs 11 residues. The germline V and J ends were trimmed by 4 bases and 8 bases, with 8 bases remaining between them. CDR1 and CDR2 (germline): MNHNY, SVGAGI (reference sequence).

The J gene is TRBJ2-3, the V gene TRBV30, with D perhaps matching TRBD2 (5 bases). The germline V gene encodes CDR1 GTSNPN and CDR2 SVGIG (reference sequence). The germline V and J ends were trimmed by 3 bases and 0 bases, with 13 bases remaining between them. CDR3 length: 15 amino acids. This CDR3 reads CAWRNTRFSTDTQYF. The CDR3 DNA follows: TGTGCCTGGAGAAACACTAGATTTAGCACAGATACGCAGTATTTT.

The gene calls are TRBV6-4 and TRBJ1-1; perhaps TRBD1 as D (6 bases). Germline V gene sequence: CDR1 MRHNA, CDR2 SNTAGT. The CDR3 has 13 amino acids. V was cut by 10 bases and J by 4 bases, with 16 bases left in between. This CDR3 is CANTAETGTEAFF. The CDR3 region has the DNA TGTGCCAACACGGCCGAGACAGGCACTGAAGCTTTCTTT.